The T cell receptor (beta chain) described here comes from a study of T cells after yellow fever vaccination. The CDR3 runs to 16 residues. V was cut by 3 bases and J by 5 bases, with 18 bases left in between. The germline V gene has CDR1 ENHRY and CDR2 SYGVKD. TCRdb re-called the 5' RACE reads with MiXCR, one entry per CDR3 protein. The sample includes roughly 250,000 distinct CDR3 sequences, under 15% seen only once; the top ten take about 0.51%. Points from the study as a whole: Few clonotypes appeared in both CD4 and CD8 compartments. Reappearance after the booster was observed for most primary-vaccination clones (roughly 97% CD4, just over 85% CD8).

Concerning this clonotype itself: Its antigen is unknown.

Sample: CD4+ T cells sorted from PBMCs, taken 45 days after the yellow fever booster vaccination. The TCR originated in a young man who received the YFV17D yellow fever vaccine. The rearrangement links TRBV10-3 to TRBJ2-3; D gene unclear. The CDR3 spells CAISDYKQRSEDTQYF. The CDR3 DNA sequence: TGTGCCATCAGTGACTATAAGCAGCGTTCAGAAGATACGCAGTATTTT.